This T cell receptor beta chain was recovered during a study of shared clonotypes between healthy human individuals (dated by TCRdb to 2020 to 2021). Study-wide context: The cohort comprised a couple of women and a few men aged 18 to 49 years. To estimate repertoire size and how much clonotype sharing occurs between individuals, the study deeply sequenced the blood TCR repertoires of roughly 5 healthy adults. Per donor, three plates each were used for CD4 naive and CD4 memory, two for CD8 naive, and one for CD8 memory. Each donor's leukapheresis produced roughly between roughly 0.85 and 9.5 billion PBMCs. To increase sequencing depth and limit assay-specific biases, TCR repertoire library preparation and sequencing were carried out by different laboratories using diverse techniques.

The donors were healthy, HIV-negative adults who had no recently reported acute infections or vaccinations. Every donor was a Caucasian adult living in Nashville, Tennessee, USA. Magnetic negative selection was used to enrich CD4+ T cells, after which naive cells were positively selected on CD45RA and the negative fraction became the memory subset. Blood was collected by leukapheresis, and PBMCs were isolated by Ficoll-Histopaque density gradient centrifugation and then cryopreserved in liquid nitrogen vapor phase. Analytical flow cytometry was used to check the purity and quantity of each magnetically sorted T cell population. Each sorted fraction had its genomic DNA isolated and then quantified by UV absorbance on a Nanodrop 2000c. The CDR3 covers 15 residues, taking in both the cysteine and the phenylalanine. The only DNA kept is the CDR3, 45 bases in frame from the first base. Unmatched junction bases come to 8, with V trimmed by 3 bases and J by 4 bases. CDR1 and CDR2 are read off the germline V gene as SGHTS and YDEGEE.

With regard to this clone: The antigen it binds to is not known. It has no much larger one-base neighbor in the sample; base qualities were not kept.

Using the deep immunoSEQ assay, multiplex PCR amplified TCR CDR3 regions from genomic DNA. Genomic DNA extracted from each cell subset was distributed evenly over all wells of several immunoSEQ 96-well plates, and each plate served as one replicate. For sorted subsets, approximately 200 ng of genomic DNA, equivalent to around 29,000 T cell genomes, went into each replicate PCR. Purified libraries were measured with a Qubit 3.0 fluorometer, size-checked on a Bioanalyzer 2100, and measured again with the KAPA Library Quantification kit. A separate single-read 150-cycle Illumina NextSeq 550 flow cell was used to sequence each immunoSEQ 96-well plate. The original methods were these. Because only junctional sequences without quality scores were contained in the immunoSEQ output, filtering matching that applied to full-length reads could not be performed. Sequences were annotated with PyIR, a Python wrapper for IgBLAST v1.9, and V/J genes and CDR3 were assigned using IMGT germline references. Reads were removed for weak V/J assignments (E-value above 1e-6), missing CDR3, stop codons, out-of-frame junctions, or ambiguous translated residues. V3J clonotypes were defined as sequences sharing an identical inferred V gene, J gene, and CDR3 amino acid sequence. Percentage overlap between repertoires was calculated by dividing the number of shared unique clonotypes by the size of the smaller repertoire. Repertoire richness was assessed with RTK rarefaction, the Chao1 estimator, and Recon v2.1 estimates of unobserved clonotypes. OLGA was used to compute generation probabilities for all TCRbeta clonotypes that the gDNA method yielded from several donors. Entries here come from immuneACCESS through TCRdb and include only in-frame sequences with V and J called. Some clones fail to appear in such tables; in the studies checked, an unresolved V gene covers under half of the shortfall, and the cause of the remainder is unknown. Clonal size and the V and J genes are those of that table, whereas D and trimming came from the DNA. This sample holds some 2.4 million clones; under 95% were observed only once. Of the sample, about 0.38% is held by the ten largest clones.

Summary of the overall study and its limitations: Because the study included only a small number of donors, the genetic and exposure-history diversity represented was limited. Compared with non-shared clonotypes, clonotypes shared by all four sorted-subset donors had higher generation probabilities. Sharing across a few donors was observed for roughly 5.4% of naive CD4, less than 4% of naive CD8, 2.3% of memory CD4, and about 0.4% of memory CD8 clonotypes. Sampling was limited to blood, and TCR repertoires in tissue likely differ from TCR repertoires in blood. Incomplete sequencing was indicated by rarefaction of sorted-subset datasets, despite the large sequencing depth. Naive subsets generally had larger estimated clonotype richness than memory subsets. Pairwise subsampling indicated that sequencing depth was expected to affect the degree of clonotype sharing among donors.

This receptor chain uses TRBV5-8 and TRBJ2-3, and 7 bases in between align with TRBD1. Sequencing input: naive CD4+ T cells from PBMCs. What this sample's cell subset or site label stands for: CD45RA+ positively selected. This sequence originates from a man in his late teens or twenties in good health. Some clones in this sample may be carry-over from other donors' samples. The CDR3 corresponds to CASSSRQGLADTQYF. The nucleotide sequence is TGTGCCAGCAGCTCCCGACAGGGTCTCGCAGATACGCAGTATTTT. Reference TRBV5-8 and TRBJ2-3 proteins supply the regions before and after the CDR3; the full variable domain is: EAGVTQSPTHLIKTRGQQATLRCSPISGHTSVYWYQQALGLGLQFLLWYDEGEERNRGNFPPRFSGRQFPNYSSELNVNALELEDSALYLCASSSRQGLADTQYFGPGTRLTVL.